Reported below is one T cell receptor (beta chain). Its target is unknown. These data originate in a study of cytomegalovirus exposure and HLA in healthy donors. The study, taken as a whole, reports: Among TCR sequences, most were rare, though some public TCRs appeared in many donors. In a later analysis, TCR beta V- and J-gene trimming showed a link to a missense DCLRE1C variant. Common viral pathogens seemed, in a later analysis, to connect with several of the most significant clusters. Testing in vitro showed a few CMV-associated chains specific for CMV antigens.

In the PCR, 60 Vbeta and 13 Jbeta primers were used. TCRdb's table, derived via immunoSEQ multiplex PCR, lists solely in-frame clones and lacks some. This sample has around 94,000 clones, with approximately 84% found just once. In germline, CDR1 is MNHEY, CDR2 SMNVEV (reference sequence). This CDR3 spans 16 amino acids. The V gene end was trimmed by 3 bases and the J gene end by 3 bases; junction bases not matched to a gene: 6. Sequenced: PBMCs. The receptor was isolated from a man aged 18 to 29 in good health and CMV-seronegative. The chain carries TRBV27 and TRBJ1-1, with 11 bases matching TRBD1. DNA for the CDR3: TGTGCCAGCAGTTTTTTACCGGGACAGGGGGACACTGAAGCTTTCTTT. Residues: CASSFLPGQGDTEAFF.